This entry is about one T cell receptor beta chain. V lost 3 bases and J 3 bases, leaving 8 bases between the germline ends. The CDR3 spans 14 residues. Per germline, CDR1 MDHEN and CDR2 SYDVKM. Assignments of participants to cohorts depended upon their own reported clinical history. This entry is derived from a study of blood T cell repertoires in COVID-19. Data came from immunoSEQ multiplex PCR; TCRdb stores just in-frame clones and leaves some out. The sample holds fewer than 500,000 clones, roughly 85% seen once. This receptor was identified in a woman under 30 with acute COVID-19. The source material was PBMCs or T cells enriched from blood (not recorded which). This chain uses TRBV28 with TRBJ1-4; D gene ambiguous. CDR3 bases: TGTGCCAGCAGTTTTAGAAACTCTAATGAAAAACTGTTTTTT. This sequence encodes CASSFRNSNEKLFF.